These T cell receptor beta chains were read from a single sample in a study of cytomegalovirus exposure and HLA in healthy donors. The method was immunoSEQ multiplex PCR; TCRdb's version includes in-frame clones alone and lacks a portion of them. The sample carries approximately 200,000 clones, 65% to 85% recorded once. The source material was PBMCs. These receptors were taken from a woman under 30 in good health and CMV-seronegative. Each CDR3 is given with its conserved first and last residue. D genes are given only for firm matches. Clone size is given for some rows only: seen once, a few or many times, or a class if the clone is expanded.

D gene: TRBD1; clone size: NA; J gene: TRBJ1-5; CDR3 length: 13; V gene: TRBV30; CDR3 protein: CAWGTGGNQPQHF; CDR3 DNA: TGTGCCTGGGGGACAGGGGGCAATCAGCCCCAGCATTTT
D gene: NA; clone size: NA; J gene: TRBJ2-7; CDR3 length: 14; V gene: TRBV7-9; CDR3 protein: CASSLSVIGYEQYF; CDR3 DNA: TGTGCCAGCAGCTTGTCGGTCATCGGCTACGAGCAGTACTTC
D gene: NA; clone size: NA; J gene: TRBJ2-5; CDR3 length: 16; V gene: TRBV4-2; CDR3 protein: CASSQTSGLYQETQYF; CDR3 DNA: TGTGCCAGCAGCCAAACCAGCGGGTTGTACCAAGAGACCCAGTACTTC
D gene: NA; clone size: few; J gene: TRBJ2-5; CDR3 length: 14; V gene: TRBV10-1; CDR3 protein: CASSESGGDETQYF; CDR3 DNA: TGCGCCAGCAGTGAGTCAGGAGGGGACGAGACCCAGTACTTC
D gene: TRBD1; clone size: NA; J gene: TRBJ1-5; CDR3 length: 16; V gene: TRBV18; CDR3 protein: CASSPLGTVANQPQHF; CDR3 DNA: TGTGCCAGCTCACCGTTAGGGACAGTGGCCAATCAGCCCCAGCATTTT
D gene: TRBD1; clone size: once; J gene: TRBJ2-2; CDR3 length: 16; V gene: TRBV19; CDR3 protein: CASSLDRGAGTGELFF; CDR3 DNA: TGTGCCAGTAGTCTGGACAGGGGCGCTGGCACCGGGGAGCTGTTTTTT
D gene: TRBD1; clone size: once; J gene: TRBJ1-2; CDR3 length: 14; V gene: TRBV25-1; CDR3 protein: CASSERDSSYGYTF; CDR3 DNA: TGTGCCAGCAGTGAAAGGGACAGTTCATATGGCTACACCTTC
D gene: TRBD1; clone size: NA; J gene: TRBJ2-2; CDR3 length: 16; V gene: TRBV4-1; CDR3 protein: CASSQIGQGSPGELFF; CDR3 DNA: TGCGCCAGCAGCCAAATAGGACAGGGGAGTCCCGGGGAGCTGTTTTTT
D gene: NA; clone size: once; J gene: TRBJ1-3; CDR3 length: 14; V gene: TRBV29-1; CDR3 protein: CSVDTGYSGNTIYF; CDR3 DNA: TGCAGCGTCGATACAGGGTACTCTGGAAACACCATATATTTT
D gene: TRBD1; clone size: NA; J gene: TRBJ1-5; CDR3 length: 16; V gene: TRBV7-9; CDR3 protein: CASSLETGRLGQPQHF; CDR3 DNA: TGTGCCAGCAGCTTAGAGACAGGGCGCCTTGGTCAGCCCCAGCATTTT
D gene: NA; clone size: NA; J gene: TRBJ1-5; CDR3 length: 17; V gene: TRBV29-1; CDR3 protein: CSVEDPLTGGSNQPQHF; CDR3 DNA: TGCAGCGTTGAAGATCCCCTGACAGGAGGCAGCAATCAGCCCCAGCATTTT
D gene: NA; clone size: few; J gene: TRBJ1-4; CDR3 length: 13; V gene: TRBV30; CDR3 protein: CAWSGTANEKLFF; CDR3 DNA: TGTGCCTGGAGTGGGACAGCTAATGAAAAACTGTTTTTT
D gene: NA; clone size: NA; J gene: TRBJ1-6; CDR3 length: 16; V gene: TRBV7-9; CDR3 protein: CASNSGALIYNSPLHF; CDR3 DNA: TGTGCCAGCAACTCCGGTGCGCTGATCTATAATTCACCCCTCCACTTT
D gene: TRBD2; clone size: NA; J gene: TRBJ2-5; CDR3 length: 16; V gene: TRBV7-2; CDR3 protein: CASSLVSGVTPRAQYF; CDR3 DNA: TGTGCCAGCAGCTTAGTCAGCGGGGTAACTCCAAGGGCCCAGTACTTC
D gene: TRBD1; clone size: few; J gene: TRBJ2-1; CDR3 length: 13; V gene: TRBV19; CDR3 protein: CASSTDRALGQFF; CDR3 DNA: TGTGCCAGTAGTACTGACAGGGCTTTGGGGCAGTTCTTC
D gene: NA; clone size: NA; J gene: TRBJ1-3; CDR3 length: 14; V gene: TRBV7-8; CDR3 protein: CASSLGASGNTIYF; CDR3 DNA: TGTGCCAGCAGCTTAGGGGCTTCTGGAAACACCATATATTTT
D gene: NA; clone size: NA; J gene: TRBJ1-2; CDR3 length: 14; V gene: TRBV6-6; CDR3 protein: CASSYVEANYGYTF; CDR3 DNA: TGTGCCAGCAGTTATGTGGAGGCAAACTATGGCTACACCTTC
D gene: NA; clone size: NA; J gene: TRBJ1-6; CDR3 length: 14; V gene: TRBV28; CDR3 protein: CASSLGGSNSPLHF; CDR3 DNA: TGTGCCAGCAGCTTGGGGGGTTCTAATTCACCCCTCCACTTT
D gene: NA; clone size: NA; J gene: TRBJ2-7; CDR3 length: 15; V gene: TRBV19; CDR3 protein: CASTRDSSNFYEQYF; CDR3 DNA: TGTGCCAGTACCCGCGACAGTTCCAATTTTTACGAGCAGTACTTC
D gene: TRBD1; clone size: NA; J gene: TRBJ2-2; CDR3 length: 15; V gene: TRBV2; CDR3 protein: CASTQRGLNTGELFF; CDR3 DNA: TGTGCCAGCACCCAAAGGGGGCTGAACACCGGGGAGCTGTTTTTT
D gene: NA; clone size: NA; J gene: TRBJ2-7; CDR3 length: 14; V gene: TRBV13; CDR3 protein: CASSSGLNSYEQYF; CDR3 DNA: TGTGCCAGCAGCTCGGGACTTAACTCCTACGAGCAGTACTTC
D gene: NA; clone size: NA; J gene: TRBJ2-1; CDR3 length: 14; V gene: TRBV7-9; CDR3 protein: CASSLFEGQDQQFF; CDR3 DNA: TGTGCCAGCAGCTTATTTGAGGGTCAGGACCAGCAGTTCTTC
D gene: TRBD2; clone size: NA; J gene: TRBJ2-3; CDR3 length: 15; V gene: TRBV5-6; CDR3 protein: CASSLGGLGTDTQYF; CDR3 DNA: TGTGCCAGCAGCTTGGGGGGACTAGGCACAGATACGCAGTATTTT
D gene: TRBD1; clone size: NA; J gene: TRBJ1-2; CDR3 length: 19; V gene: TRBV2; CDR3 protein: CASSETTGTVLVPVYGYTF; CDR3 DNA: TGTGCCAGCAGTGAAACAACCGGGACAGTCCTTGTCCCGGTATATGGCTACACCTTC
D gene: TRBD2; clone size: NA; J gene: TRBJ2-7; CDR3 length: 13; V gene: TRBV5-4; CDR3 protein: CASSSGLALEQYF; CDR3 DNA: TGTGCCAGCAGCTCGGGACTAGCGCTCGAGCAGTACTTC
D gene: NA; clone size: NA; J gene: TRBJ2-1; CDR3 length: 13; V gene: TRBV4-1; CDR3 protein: CASSHRQGDEQFF; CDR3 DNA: TGCGCCAGCAGCCACCGCCAGGGCGATGAGCAGTTCTTC
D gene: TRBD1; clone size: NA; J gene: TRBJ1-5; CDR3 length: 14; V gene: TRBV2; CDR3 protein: CASSLTGGNQPQHF; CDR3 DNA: TGTGCCAGCAGTTTGACAGGGGGTAATCAGCCCCAGCATTTT
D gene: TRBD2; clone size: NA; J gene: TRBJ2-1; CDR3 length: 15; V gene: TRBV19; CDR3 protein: CASSLRREKTNEQFF; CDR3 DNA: TGTGCCAGTAGCTTGCGGCGGGAGAAGACGAATGAGCAGTTCTTC
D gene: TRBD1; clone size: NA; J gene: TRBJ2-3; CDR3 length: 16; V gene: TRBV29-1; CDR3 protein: CSVEDRGQGAVDTQYF; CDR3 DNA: TGCAGCGTTGAAGATCGGGGTCAGGGGGCCGTAGATACGCAGTATTTT
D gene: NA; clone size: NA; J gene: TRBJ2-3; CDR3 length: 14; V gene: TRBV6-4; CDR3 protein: CASSKKTGTDTQYF; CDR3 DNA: TGTGCCAGCAGTAAGAAGACAGGCACAGATACGCAGTATTTT
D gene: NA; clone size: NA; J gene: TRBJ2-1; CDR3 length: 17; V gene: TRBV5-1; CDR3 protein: CASSQDPVRDPYNEQFF; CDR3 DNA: TGCGCCAGCAGCCAAGACCCCGTCAGGGATCCCTACAATGAGCAGTTCTTC
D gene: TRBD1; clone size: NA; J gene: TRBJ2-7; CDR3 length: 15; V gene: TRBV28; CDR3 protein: CASSLGTGKPYEQYF; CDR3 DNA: TGTGCCAGCAGTTTAGGGACAGGCAAACCCTACGAGCAGTACTTC
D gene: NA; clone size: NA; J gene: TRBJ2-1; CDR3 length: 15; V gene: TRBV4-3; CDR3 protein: CASGLALSSYNEQFF; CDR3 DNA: TGCGCCAGCGGGCTAGCCCTTAGCTCCTACAATGAGCAGTTCTTC
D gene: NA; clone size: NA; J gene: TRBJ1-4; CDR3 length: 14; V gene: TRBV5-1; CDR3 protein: CASSLGGLGEKLFF; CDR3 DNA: TGCGCCAGCAGCTTGGGAGGCCTTGGGGAAAAACTGTTTTTT
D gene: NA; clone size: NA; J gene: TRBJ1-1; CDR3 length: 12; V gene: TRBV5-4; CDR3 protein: CASSQTGGEAFF; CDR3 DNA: TGTGCCAGCAGTCAAACGGGGGGCGAAGCTTTCTTT
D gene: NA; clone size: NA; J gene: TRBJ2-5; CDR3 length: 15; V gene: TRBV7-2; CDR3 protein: CASSLAGSSQETQYF; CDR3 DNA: TGTGCCAGCAGCTTAGCTGGTAGCTCTCAAGAGACCCAGTACTTC
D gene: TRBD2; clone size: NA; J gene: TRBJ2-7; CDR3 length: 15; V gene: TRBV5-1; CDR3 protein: CASSLVSGSSYEQYF; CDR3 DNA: TGCGCCAGCAGCTTGGTTAGCGGGAGCTCCTACGAGCAGTACTTC
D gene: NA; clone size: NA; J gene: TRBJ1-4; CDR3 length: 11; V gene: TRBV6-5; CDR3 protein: CASRAQEKLFF; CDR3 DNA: TGTGCCAGCAGGGCACAAGAAAAACTGTTTTTT
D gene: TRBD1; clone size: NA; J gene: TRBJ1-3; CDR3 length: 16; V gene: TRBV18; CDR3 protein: CASSSTGTDSGNTIYF; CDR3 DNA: TGTGCCAGCTCATCAACCGGGACAGACTCTGGAAACACCATATATTTT
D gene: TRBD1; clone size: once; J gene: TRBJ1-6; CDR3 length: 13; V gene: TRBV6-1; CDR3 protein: CASSETGWSPLHF; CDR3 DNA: TGTGCCAGCAGTGAGACAGGGTGGTCACCCCTCCACTTT
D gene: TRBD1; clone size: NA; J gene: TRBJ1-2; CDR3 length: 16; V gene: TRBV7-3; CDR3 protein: CASSLTPGQGGYGYTF; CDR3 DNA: TGTGCCAGCAGCTTAACCCCCGGACAGGGTGGCTATGGCTACACCTTC
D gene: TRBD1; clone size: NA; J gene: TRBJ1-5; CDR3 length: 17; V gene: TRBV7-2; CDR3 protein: CASSWTGTPNSNQPQHF; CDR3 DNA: TGTGCCAGCAGCTGGACAGGGACCCCGAATAGCAATCAGCCCCAGCATTTT
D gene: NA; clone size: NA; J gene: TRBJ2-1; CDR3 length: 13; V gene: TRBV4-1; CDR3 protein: CASSQDSIHEQFF; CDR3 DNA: TGCGCCAGCAGCCAAGATAGTATACATGAGCAGTTCTTC
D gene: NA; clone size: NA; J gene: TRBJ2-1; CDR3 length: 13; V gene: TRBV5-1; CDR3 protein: CASSSGWYNEQFF; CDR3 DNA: TGCGCCAGCAGCTCAGGGTGGTACAATGAGCAGTTCTTC
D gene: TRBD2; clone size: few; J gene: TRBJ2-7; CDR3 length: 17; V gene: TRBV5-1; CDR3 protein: CASSLPTLAGGPREQYF; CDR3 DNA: TGCGCCAGCAGCTTGCCCACTCTAGCGGGAGGCCCTAGGGAGCAGTACTTC
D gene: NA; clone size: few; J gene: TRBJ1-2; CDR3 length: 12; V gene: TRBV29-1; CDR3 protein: CSVGGGNYGYTF; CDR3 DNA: TGCAGCGTTGGAGGGGGTAACTATGGCTACACCTTC
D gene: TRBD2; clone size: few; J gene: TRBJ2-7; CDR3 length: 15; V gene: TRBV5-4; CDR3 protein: CASSETSGGAYEQYF; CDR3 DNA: TGTGCCAGCAGCGAAACTAGCGGGGGAGCCTACGAGCAGTACTTC
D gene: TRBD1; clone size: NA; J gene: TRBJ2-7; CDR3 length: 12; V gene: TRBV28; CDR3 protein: CASRVTGFEQYF; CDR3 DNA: TGTGCCAGCAGAGTGACAGGGTTCGAGCAGTACTTC
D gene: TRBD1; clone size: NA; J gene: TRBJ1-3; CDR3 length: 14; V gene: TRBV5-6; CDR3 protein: CASSWQGAGNTIYF; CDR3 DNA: TGTGCCAGCAGCTGGCAGGGGGCTGGAAACACCATATATTTT
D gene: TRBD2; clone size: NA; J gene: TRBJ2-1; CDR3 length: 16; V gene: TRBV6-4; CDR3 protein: CASSDSAGGPSNEQFF; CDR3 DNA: TGTGCCAGCAGTGACTCGGCGGGAGGGCCGAGCAATGAGCAGTTCTTC
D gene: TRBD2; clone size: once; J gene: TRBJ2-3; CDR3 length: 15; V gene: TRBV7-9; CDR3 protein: CASSLSSGNTDTQYF; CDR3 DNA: TGTGCCAGCAGCTTATCAAGCGGGAACACAGATACGCAGTATTTT
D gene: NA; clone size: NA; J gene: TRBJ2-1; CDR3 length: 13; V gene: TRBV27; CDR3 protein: CASSGGSGDEQFF; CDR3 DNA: TGTGCCAGCAGTGGGGGGTCGGGGGATGAGCAGTTCTTC
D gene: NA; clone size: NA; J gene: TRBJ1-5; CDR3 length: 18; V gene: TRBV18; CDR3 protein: CASSPSLIGGALNQPQHF; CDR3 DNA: TGTGCCAGCTCACCAAGTTTAATTGGGGGGGCTCTCAATCAGCCCCAGCATTTT
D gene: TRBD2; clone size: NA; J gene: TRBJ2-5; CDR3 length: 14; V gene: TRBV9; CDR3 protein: CASSGGGSKETQYF; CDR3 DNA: TGTGCCAGCAGCGGGGGGGGGAGTAAAGAGACCCAGTACTTC
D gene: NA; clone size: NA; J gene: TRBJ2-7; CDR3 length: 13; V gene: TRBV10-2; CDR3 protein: CASSESANYEQYF; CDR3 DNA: TGCGCCAGCAGTGAGTCTGCTAACTACGAGCAGTACTTC
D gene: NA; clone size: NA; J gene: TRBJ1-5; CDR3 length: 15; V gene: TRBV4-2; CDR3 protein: CASSQDEGGTQPQHF; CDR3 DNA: TGTGCCAGCAGCCAAGACGAGGGGGGGACTCAGCCCCAGCATTTT
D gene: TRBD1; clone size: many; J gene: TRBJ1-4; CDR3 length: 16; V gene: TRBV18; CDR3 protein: CASSSGQGSANEKLFF; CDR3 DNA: TGTGCCAGCTCCTCGGGACAGGGCTCGGCTAATGAAAAACTGTTTTTT
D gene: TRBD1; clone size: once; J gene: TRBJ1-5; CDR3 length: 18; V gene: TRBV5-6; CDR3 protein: CASSLSTDRDLPNQPQHF; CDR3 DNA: TGTGCCAGCAGCTTGTCGACCGACAGGGATCTCCCCAATCAGCCCCAGCATTTT
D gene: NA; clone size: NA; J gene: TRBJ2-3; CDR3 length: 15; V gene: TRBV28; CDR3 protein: CASSLTRTATDTQYF; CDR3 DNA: TGTGCCAGCAGTTTAACCCGGACAGCTACAGATACGCAGTATTTT
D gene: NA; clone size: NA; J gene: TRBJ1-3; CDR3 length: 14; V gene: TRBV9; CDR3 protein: CASSQPGSGNTIYF; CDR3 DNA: TGTGCCAGCAGCCAACCCGGGTCCGGGAACACCATATATTTT